This T cell receptor beta chain was found in a study of blood T cell repertoires in COVID-19. The data were produced by immunoSEQ multiplex PCR, yet TCRdb's version contains in-frame clones alone and is incomplete. This table has a few hundred thousand clones, more than 80% appearing once. This clonotype was obtained from a man younger than 40 who had recovered from COVID-19. Specimen: PBMCs or T cells enriched from blood (not recorded which).

In DNA, the CDR3 is TGTGCCAGCAGTTTTCTGGGACAGGGTCTTCAGCCCCAGCATTTT. This gives the protein CASSFLGQGLQPQHF. The chain carries TRBV28 and TRBJ1-5, with 9 bases fitting TRBD1. Germline V gene sequence: CDR1 MDHEN, CDR2 SYDVKM. V gave up 3 bases and J gave up 6 bases; unmatched junction bases: 6. This CDR3 has 15 residues.